The 21 T cell receptor beta chains in this list originate from one sample, sequenced in a study of cytotoxic CD8 clonotypes in ibrutinib-treated CLL. The table came from immunoSEQ multiplex PCR; TCRdb's copy has only in-frame clones and leaves some out. The sample gives 110,000 to 150,000 clones, more than 75% of which show up once; about 5% is in the top ten. Here the sequenced sample was PBMCs, taken after 24 months of ibrutinib treatment. These receptors were obtained from a human donor with chronic lymphocytic leukemia.

The chain carries TRBV16 and TRBJ2-2, with no clear D. The length of the CDR3 is 14 residues. Germline V gene lookup returns CDR1 KGHSY and CDR2 FQNENV. Between the trimmed V and J ends, which lost 1 base and 3 bases, there was a span of 6 bases. CDR3 DNA: TGTGCCAGCAGCCAATGGCTGGACACCGGGGAGCTGTTTTTT. This gives the protein CASSQWLDTGELFF.

The V call is TRBV10-2, the J call TRBJ2-7; possibly TRBD1 for D (6 bases). V was pared by 8 bases and J by 2 bases, with 22 bases between. This CDR3 has 16 residues. Germline CDR1 reads WSHSY; CDR2 reads SAAADI. This CDR3 reads CASQGPQRSGAYEQYF. The CDR3, as DNA: TGCGCCAGCCAGGGGCCCCAGCGTTCCGGAGCCTACGAGCAGTACTTC.

J is TRBJ2-1 and V is TRBV29-1, with TRBD1 identical over 8 bases. Germline V gene data show CDR1 as SQVTM and CDR2 as ANQGSEA. After removal of 7 bases from V and 9 bases from J, the junction contained 11 bases not matched to a gene. The CDR3 has 13 amino acids. This CDR3 is CSAQGAFRGEQFF. In DNA, the CDR3 is TGCAGCGCCCAGGGGGCGTTTAGGGGTGAGCAGTTCTTC.

V usage is TRBV2 and J usage is TRBJ2-1, with a weak D call TRBD2 (7 bases). CDR3 length: 15 amino acids. The germline V gene has CDR1 SNHLY and CDR2 FYNNEI. The V and J ends lost 4 bases and 3 bases respectively, with 13 bases between them. The CDR3 loop is CASSGERGGYNEQFF. CDR3 bases: TGTGCCAGCAGTGGGGAGAGGGGGGGCTACAATGAGCAGTTCTTC.

Here the CDR3 DNA reads TGTGCCAGCAGCCACTTTGGGACAGCTATTACCTACGAGCAGTACTTC. As protein: CASSHFGTAITYEQYF. The genes are TRBV4-2 and TRBJ2-7, with 7 bases identical to TRBD1. The CDR3 extends over 16 amino acids. Germline values: CDR1 LGHNA, CDR2 YNFKEQ. The V gene end was trimmed by 3 bases and the J gene end by 2 bases; junction bases not matched to a gene: 10.

This chain joins TRBV28 and TRBJ2-1, with no clear D. The CDR3 consists of 13 residues. Germline V gene lookup returns CDR1 MDHEN and CDR2 SYDVKM. V was trimmed by 7 bases and J by 1 base, leaving 8 bases between them. DNA for the CDR3: TGTGCCAGCACCACCGGATCCTACAATGAGCAGTTCTTC. Residues: CASTTGSYNEQFF.

The CDR3 loop reads CASSQVGGSGADTQYF. CDR3 sequence (DNA): TGTGCCAGCAGCCAAGTCGGGGGAAGCGGCGCAGATACGCAGTATTTT. The V and J genes are TRBV14 and TRBJ2-3, with D maybe TRBD2 (6 bases). The germline CDR1 and CDR2 sequences are SGHDN and FVKESK. The CDR3 sequence is 16 residues long. The V gene lost 1 base and the J gene lost 4 bases, with 15 bases spanning the gap.

This chain uses TRBV5-6 with TRBJ1-3; D perhaps matches TRBD1 (5 bases). V was pared by 3 bases and J by 0 bases, with 13 bases between. CDR3 length: 16 residues. Per the germline V gene, CDR1 is SGHDT and CDR2 is YYEEEE. CDR3: CASSSPRGTSGNTIYF. The CDR3 bases are TGTGCCAGCAGCTCCCCCCGGGGGACCTCTGGAAACACCATATATTTT.

This sequence joins TRBV5-6 and TRBJ1-4, with D possibly being TRBD1 (5 bases). Germline values: CDR1 SGHDT, CDR2 YYEEEE. The CDR3 totals 17 residues. The V and J ends lost 0 bases and 2 bases respectively, with 14 bases between them. CDR3 sequence: CASSLGVPGGTNEKLFF. CDR3 DNA sequence: TGTGCCAGCAGCTTGGGGGTCCCCGGGGGGACTAATGAAAAACTGTTTTTT.

The V call is TRBV7-9, the J call TRBJ2-5; 7 nucleotides agree with TRBD2. The CDR3 is 15 residues long. Germline CDR1 reads SEHNR; CDR2 reads FQNEAQ (reference sequence). V dropped 3 bases and J dropped 3; count of bases not matched to a gene: 7. The CDR3 is CASSLRGSGEETQYF. Written as DNA, the CDR3 is TGTGCCAGCAGCTTGCGGGGGTCGGGGGAAGAGACCCAGTACTTC.

The sample holds one count of this clone. The V gene is TRBV5-6, the J gene TRBJ1-1; D gene uncertain. Trimming shortened V by 1 base and J by 4 bases, and 20 bases separated the two germline ends. The germline V gene has CDR1 SGHDT and CDR2 YYEEEE. This CDR3 contains 17 residues. CDR3 protein: CASSLWLVWDLSTEAFF. The CDR3 coding sequence is TGTGCCAGCAGCTTGTGGTTGGTTTGGGATCTTAGCACTGAAGCTTTCTTT.

V usage is TRBV18 and J usage is TRBJ2-3; 7 positions agree with TRBD2. Germline V gene lookup returns CDR1 KGHSH and CDR2 LQKENI. The V gene end was trimmed by 3 bases and the J gene end by 1 base; junction bases not matched to a gene: 1. The CDR3 extends over 14 amino acids. CDR3: CASSPAGGTDTQYF. CDR3 nucleotides: TGTGCCAGCTCACCGGCGGGAGGCACAGATACGCAGTATTTT.

This clone was picked up one time. This chain links TRBV18 with TRBJ2-6; D may be TRBD1 (8 bases). The germline V gene has CDR1 KGHSH and CDR2 LQKENI. Trimming removed 6 bases from V and 0 bases from J, with 15 bases in between. The CDR3 sequence is 17 residues long. CDR3: CASSYRGGASGANVLTF. CDR3 nucleotide sequence: TGTGCCAGCTCCTACAGGGGGGGAGCCTCTGGGGCCAACGTCCTGACTTTC.

Concerning this clone: Additional DNA sequences in this sample encode the identical CDR3. The chain employs TRBV7-2 and TRBJ2-5; 10 nucleotides agree with TRBD2. V lost 5 bases and J lost 3; bases outside the gene matches: 3. CDR1 is SGHTA and CDR2 is FQGNSA in the germline V gene. This CDR3 comprises 14 residues. CDR3 DNA sequence: TGTGCCAGCAGCCCCGGACTAGCGGAAGAGACCCAGTACTTC. This gives the protein CASSPGLAEETQYF.

The chain combines TRBV4-3 with TRBJ2-5; TRBD2 aligns across 11 bases. Losses at the gene ends were 0 bases for V and 4 bases for J; bases not matched to a gene: 10. CDR1 and CDR2 (germline): LGHNA, YSLEER. The CDR3 has 18 amino acids. The CDR3 region has the DNA TGCGCCAGCAGCCAAGAAGGGCCGACTAGCGGGGCTAGAGAGACCCAGTACTTC. Translating it yields CASSQEGPTSGARETQYF.

The CDR3 DNA is TGTGCCTGGACCGCAGGGCTAGCGCCTAGCACAGATACGCAGTATTTT. Translated, it gives CAWTAGLAPSTDTQYF. The rearrangement links TRBV30 to TRBJ2-3, with D possibly being TRBD2 (6 bases). Per the germline V gene, CDR1 is GTSNPN and CDR2 is SVGIG (reference sequence). This CDR3 is built from 16 residues. The germline V and J ends were trimmed by 4 bases and 0 bases, with 17 bases remaining between them.

The sample holds a few counts of this clone. The genes are TRBV30 and TRBJ1-2; TRBD1 might be the D (6 bases). The CDR3 has 13 amino acids. The germline V gene has CDR1 GTSNPN and CDR2 SVGIG (reference sequence). V was pared by 4 bases and J by 5 bases, with 14 bases between. CDR3 nucleotides: TGTGCCTGGACCCGACAGGCCCCGTATGGCTACACCTTC. It translates to CAWTRQAPYGYTF.

The CDR3 coding sequence is TGTGCCAGCGGGGGGGTTGGCTACGAGCAGTACTTC. Translating gives CASGGVGYEQYF. The chain carries TRBV6-1 and TRBJ2-7; 7 bases are a match to TRBD2. With V trimmed by 8 bases and J by 3 bases, 4 bases remained unmatched. Germline V gene data show CDR1 as MNHNS and CDR2 as SASEGT. This CDR3 contains 12 residues.

The chain recombines TRBV28 with TRBJ2-2, with 11 nucleotides matching TRBD2. J lost 3 bases, V lost 3 bases, and 12 bases had no gene match. Germline V gene data show CDR1 as MDHEN and CDR2 as SYDVKM. This CDR3 has 19 residues. The CDR3: CASSFGVAGGKSDTGELFF. CDR3 nucleotide sequence: TGTGCCAGCAGTTTCGGGGTAGCGGGAGGGAAGTCTGACACCGGGGAGCTGTTTTTT.

This sequence joins TRBV11-2 and TRBJ2-7; possibly TRBD1 for D (5 bases). Trimming removed 5 bases from V and 7 bases from J, with 21 bases in between. Germline values: CDR1 SGHAT, CDR2 FQNNGV. This CDR3 has 15 residues. CDR3 region: CASSLGQGPLWEQYF. The CDR3 DNA is TGTGCCAGCAGCCTGGGGCAGGGCCCATTGTGGGAGCAGTACTTC.

The V call is TRBV7-9, the J call TRBJ2-5, with TRBD2 identical over 9 bases. The V segment lost 5 bases and the J segment 4 bases; nucleotides outside the gene matches: 8. The CDR3 is 15 residues long. In germline, CDR1 is SEHNR, CDR2 FQNEAQ (reference sequence). The CDR3 reads CASSPARGGRETQYF. The CDR3 coding sequence is TGTGCCAGCAGCCCCGCGCGGGGGGGGAGAGAGACCCAGTACTTC.